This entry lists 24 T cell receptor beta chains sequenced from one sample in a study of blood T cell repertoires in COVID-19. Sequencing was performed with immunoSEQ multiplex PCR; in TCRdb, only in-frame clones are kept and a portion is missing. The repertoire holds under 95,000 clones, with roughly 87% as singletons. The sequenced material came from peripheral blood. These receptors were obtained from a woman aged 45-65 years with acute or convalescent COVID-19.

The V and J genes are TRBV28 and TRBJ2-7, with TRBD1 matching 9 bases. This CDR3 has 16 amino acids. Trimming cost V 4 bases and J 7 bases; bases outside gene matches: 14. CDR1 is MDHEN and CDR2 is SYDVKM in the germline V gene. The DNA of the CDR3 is TGTGCCAGCAGTTCCGTCGGGGGACAGGGCCGGGGTGAGCAGTACTTC. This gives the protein CASSSVGGQGRGEQYF.

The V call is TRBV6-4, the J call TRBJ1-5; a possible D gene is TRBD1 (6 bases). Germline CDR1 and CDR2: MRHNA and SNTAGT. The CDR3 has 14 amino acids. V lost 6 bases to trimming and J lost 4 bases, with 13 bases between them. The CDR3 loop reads CASSPQGGNQPQHF. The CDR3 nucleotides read TGTGCCAGCAGCCCACAGGGCGGTAATCAGCCCCAGCATTTT.

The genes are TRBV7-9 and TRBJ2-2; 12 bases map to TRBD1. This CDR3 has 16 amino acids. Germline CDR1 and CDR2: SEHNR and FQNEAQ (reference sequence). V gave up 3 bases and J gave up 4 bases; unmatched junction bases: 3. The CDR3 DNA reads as TGTGCCAGCAGCTTCCGGGACAGGGGGCCCACCGGGGAGCTGTTTTTT. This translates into CASSFRDRGPTGELFF.

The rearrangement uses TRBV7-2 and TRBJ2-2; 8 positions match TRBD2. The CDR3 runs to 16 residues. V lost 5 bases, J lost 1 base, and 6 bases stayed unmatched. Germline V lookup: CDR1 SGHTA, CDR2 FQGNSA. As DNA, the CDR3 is TGTGCCAGCAGCAAAGGACTAGCCAGGAACACCGGGGAGCTGTTTTTT. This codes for CASSKGLARNTGELFF. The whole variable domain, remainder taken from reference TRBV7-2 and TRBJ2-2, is GAGVSQSPSNKVTEKGKDVELRCDPISGHTALYWYRQSLGQGLEFLIYFQGNSAPDKSGLPSDRFSAERTGGSVSTLTIQRTQQEDSAVYLCASSKGLARNTGELFFGEGSRLTVL.

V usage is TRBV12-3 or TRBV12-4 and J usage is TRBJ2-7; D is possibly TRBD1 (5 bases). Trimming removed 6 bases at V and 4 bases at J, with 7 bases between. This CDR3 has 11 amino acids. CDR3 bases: TGTGCCAGCAGGCAGGGTTACGAGCAGTACTTC. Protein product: CASRQGYEQYF.

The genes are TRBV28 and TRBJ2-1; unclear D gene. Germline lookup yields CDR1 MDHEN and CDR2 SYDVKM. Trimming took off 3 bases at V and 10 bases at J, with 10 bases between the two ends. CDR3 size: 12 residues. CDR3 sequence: CASSLSLGEQFF. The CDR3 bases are TGTGCCAGCAGTTTGAGTTTGGGCGAGCAGTTCTTC.

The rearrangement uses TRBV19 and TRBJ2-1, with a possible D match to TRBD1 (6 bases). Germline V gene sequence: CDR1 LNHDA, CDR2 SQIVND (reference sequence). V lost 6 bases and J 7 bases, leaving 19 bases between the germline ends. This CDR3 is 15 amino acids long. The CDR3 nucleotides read TGTGCCAGTAGCTTGGGGACAACCATGGGGAATGAGCAGTTCTTC. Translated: CASSLGTTMGNEQFF.

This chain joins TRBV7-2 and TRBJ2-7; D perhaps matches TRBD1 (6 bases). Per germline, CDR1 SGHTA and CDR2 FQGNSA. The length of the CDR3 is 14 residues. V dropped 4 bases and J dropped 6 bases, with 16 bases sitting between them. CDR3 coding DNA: TGTGCCAGCAGCTCGCGCACAGGGTCCGGCGAGCAGTACTTC. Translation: CASSSRTGSGEQYF.

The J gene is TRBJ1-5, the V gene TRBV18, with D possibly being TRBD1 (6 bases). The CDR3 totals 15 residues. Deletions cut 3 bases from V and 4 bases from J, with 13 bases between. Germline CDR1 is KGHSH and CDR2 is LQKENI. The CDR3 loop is CASSPVGGLNQPQHF. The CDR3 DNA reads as TGTGCCAGCTCACCTGTCGGGGGGCTAAATCAGCCCCAGCATTTT.

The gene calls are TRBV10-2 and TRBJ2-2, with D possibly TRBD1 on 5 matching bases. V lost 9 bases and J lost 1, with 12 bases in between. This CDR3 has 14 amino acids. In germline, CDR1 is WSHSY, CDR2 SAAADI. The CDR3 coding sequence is TGCGCCAGTACAGGTCAGCAGAACACCGGGGAGCTGTTTTTT. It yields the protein CASTGQQNTGELFF.

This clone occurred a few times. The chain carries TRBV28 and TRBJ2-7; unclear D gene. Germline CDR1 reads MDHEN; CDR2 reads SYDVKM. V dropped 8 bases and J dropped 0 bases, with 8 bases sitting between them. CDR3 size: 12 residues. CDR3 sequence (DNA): TGTGCCAGCGTACAAAACTCCTACGAGCAGTACTTC. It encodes CASVQNSYEQYF.

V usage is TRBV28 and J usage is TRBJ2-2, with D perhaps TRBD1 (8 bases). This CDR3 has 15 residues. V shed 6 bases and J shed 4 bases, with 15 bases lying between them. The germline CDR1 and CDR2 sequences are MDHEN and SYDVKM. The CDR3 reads CASRRQGRATGELFF. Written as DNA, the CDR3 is TGTGCCAGCAGACGACAGGGGAGGGCCACCGGGGAGCTGTTTTTT.

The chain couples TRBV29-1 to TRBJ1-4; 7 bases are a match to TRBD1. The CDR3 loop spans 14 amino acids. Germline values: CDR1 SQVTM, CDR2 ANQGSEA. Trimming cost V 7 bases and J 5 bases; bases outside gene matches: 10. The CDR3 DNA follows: TGCAGCGCCCTACCGGACAGGTTCAATGAAAAACTGTTTTTT. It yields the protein CSALPDRFNEKLFF. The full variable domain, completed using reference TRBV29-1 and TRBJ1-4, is SAVISQKPSRDICQRGTSLTIQCQVDSQVTMMFWYRQQPGQSLTLIATANQGSEATYESGFVIDKFPISRPNLTFSTLTVSNMSPEDSSIYLCSALPDRFNEKLFFGSGTQLSVL.

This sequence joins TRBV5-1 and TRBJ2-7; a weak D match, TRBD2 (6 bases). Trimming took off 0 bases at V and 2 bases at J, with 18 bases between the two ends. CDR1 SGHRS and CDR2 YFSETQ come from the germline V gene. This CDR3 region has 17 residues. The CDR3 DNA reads TGCGCCAGCAGCTTGGCCGGAAATGGCGGGGCCCCCTACGAGCAGTACTTC. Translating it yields CASSLAGNGGAPYEQYF.

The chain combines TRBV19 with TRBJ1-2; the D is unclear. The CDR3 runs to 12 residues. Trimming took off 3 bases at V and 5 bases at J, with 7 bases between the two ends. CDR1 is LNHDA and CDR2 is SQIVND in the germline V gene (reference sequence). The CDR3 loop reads CASSITGYGYTF. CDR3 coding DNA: TGTGCCAGTAGTATCACGGGGTATGGCTACACCTTC.

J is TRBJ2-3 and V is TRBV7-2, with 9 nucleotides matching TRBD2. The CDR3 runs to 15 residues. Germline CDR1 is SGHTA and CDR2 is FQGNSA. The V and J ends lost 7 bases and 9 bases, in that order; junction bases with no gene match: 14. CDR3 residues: CASTAEGGRASTQYF. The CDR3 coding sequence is TGTGCCAGCACCGCCGAGGGCGGGAGGGCCTCCACGCAGTATTTT.

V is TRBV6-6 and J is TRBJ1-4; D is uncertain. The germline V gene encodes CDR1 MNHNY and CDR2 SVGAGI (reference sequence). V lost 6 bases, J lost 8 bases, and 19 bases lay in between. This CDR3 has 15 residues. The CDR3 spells CASRPRPYLREKLFF. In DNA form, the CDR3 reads TGTGCCAGCAGGCCCAGACCCTACCTGAGGGAAAAACTGTTTTTT.

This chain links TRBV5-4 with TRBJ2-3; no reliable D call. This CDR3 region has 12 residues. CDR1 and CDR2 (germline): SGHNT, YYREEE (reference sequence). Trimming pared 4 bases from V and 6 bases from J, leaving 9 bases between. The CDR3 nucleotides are TGTGCCAGCAGCCCCCAGTCGGATACGCAGTATTTT. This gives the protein CASSPQSDTQYF. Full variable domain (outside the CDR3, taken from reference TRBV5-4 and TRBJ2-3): ETGVTQSPTHLIKTRGQQVTLRCSSQSGHNTVSWYQQALGQGPQFIFQYYREEENGRGNFPPRFSGLQFPNYSSELNVNALELDDSALYLCASSPQSDTQYFGPGTRLTVL.

CDR3 DNA: TGTGCCAGTAGTCCTTTCTCTGGGAGGGGCACTGAAGCTTTCTTT. It encodes CASSPFSGRGTEAFF. The rearrangement joins TRBV19 to TRBJ1-1, with TRBD1 as a possible D gene (5 bases). Trimming stripped 5 bases from V and 4 bases from J, with 17 bases between. The CDR3 loop spans 15 amino acids. Germline CDR1 and CDR2: LNHDA and SQIVND (reference sequence).

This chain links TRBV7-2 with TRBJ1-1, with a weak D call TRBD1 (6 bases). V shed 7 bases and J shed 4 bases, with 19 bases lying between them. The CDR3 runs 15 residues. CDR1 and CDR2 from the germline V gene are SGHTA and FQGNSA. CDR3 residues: CASTKDWGRGTEAFF. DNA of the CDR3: TGTGCCAGCACTAAAGACTGGGGCAGGGGCACTGAAGCTTTCTTT.

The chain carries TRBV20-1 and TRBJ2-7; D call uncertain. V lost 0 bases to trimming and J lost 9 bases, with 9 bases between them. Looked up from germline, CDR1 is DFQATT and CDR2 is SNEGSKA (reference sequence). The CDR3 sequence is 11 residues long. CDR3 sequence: CSARDLARQYF. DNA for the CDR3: TGCAGTGCTAGAGATCTGGCTAGGCAGTACTTC.

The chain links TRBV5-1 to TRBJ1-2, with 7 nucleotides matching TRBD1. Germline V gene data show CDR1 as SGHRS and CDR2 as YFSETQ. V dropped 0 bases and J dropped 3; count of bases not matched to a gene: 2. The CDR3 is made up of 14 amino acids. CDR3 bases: TGCGCCAGCAGCTTGGACAGGGGTGACTATGGCTACACCTTC. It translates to CASSLDRGDYGYTF. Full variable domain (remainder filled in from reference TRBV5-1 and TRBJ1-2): KAGVTQTPRYLIKTRGQQVTLSCSPISGHRSVSWYQQTPGQGLQFLFEYFSETQRNKGNFPGRFSGRQFSNSRSEMNVSTLELGDSALYLCASSLDRGDYGYTFGSGTRLTVV.

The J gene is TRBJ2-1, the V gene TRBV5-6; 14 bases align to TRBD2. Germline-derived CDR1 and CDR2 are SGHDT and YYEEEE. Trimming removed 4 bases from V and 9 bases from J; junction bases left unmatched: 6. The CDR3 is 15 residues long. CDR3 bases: TGTGCCAGCAGCCCGGGACTAGCGGGAGTTAGTGAGCAGTTCTTC. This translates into CASSPGLAGVSEQFF.

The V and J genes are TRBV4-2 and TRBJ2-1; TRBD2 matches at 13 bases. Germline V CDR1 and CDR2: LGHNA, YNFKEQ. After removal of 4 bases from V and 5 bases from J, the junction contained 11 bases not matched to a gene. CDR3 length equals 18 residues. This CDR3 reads CASSPRTSGRGGDNEQFF. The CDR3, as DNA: TGTGCCAGCAGCCCAAGGACTAGCGGGAGAGGAGGGGACAATGAGCAGTTCTTC.